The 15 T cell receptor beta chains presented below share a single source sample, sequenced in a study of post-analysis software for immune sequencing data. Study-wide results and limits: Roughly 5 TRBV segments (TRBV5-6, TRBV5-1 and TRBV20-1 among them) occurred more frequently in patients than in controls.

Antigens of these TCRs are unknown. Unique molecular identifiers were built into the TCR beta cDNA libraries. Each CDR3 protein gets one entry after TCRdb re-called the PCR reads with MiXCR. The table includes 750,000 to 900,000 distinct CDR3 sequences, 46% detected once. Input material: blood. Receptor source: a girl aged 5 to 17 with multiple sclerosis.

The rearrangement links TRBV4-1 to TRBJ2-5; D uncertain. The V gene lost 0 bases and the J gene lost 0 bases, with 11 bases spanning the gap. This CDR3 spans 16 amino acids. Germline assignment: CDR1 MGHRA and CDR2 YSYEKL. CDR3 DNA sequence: TGCGCCAGCAGCCAAGATTGGACCCAGTACCAAGAGACCCAGTACTTC. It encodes CASSQDWTQYQETQYF.

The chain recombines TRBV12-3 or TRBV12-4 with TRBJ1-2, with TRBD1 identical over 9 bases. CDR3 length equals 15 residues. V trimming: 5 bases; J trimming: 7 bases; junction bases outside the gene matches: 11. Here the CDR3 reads CASSPLTGGAGGYTF. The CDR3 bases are TGTGCCAGCAGTCCTCTTACAGGGGGCGCGGGTGGCTACACCTTC.

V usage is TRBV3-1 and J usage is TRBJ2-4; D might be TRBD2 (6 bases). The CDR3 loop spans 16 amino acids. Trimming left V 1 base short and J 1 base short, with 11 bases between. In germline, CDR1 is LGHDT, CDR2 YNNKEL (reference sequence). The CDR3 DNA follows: TGTGCCAGCAGCCAAGGAGCGGGTGAGGCCAAAAACATTCAGTACTTC. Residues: CASSQGAGEAKNIQYF.

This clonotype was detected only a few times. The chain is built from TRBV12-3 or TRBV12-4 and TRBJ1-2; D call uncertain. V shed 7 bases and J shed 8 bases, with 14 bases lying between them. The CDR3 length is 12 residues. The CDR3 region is CASNLDLGGYTF. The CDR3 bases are TGTGCCAGCAACTTGGACCTCGGAGGCTACACCTTC.

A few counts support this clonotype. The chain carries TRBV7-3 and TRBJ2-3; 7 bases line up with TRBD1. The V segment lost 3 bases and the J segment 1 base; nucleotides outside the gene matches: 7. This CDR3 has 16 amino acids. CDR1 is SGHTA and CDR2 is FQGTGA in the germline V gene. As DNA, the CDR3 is TGTGCCAGCAGCTTGACAGGGCCCCAGCGCACAGATACGCAGTATTTT. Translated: CASSLTGPQRTDTQYF.

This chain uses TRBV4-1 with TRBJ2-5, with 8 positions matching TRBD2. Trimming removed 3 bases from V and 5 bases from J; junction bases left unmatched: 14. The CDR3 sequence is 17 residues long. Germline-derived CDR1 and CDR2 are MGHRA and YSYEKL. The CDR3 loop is CASSQTTQAGVGETQYF. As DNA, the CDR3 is TGCGCCAGCAGCCAGACCACCCAAGCGGGAGTTGGGGAGACCCAGTACTTC.

CDR3 DNA sequence: TGTGCCAGCAGCCAAGGGCTAGCGGCTGCACTAAATACGCAGTATTTT. Protein sequence: CASSQGLAAALNTQYF. This chain uses TRBV4-2 with TRBJ2-3; 7 bases agree with TRBD2. Germline V gene data show CDR1 as LGHNA and CDR2 as YNFKEQ. This CDR3 is 16 amino acids long. Trimming removed 1 base from V and 7 bases from J; junction bases left unmatched: 11.

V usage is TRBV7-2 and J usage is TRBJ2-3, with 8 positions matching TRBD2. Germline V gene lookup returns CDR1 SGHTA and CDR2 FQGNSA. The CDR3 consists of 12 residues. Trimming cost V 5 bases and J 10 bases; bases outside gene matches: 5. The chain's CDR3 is CASSATSVAQYF. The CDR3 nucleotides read TGTGCCAGCAGCGCGACTAGCGTTGCGCAGTATTTT.

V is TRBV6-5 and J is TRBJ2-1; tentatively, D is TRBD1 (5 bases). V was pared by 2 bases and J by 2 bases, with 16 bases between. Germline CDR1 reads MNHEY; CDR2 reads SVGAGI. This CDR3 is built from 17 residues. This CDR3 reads CASSYNKATATYNEQFF. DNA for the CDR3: TGTGCCAGCAGTTACAATAAGGCGACAGCGACCTACAATGAGCAGTTCTTC.

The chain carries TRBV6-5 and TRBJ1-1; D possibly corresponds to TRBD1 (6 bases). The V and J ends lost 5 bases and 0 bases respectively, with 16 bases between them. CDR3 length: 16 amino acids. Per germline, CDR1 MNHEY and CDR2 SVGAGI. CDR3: CASSQGTATLNTEAFF. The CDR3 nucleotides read TGTGCCAGCAGTCAGGGGACGGCTACTCTGAACACTGAAGCTTTCTTT.

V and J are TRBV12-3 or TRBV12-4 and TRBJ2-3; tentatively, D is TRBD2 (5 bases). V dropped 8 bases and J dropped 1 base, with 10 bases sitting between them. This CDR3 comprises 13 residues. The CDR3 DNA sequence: TGTGCCAGCCAGCGGCGGGGCACAGATACGCAGTATTTT. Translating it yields CASQRRGTDTQYF.

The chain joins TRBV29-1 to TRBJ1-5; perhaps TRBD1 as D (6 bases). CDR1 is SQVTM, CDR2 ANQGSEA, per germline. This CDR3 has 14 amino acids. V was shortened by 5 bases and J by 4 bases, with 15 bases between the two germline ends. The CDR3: CSVNEGGRNQPQHF. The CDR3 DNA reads TGCAGCGTTAATGAGGGGGGAAGGAATCAGCCCCAGCATTTT.

This CDR3 is CSAIRTGNTEAFF. Written as DNA, the CDR3 is TGCAGTGCCATAAGGACAGGGAACACTGAAGCTTTCTTT. The rearrangement uses TRBV20-1 and TRBJ1-1, with TRBD1 matching 7 bases. The CDR3 is made up of 13 amino acids. The V gene end was trimmed by 6 bases and the J gene end by 1 base; junction bases not matched to a gene: 5. Germline CDR1 and CDR2: DFQATT and SNEGSKA (reference sequence).

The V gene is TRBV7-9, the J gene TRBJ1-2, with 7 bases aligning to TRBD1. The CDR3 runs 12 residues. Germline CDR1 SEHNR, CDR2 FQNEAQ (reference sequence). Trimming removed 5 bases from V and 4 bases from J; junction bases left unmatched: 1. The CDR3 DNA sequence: TGTGCCAGCAGCGAGGGGGCCTATGGCTACACCTTC. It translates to CASSEGAYGYTF.

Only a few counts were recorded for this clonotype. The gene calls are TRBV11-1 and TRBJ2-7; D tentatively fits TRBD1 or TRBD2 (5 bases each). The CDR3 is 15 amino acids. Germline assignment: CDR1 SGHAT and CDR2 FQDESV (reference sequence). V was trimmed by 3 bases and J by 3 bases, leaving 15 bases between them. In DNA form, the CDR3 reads TGTGCCAGCAGCTTGGGACGAAGTTTCAACTACGAGCAGTACTTC. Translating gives CASSLGRSFNYEQYF.